This T cell receptor beta chain was profiled in a study of cytomegalovirus exposure and HLA in healthy donors. Across the whole study: Earlier, some 200 million T cells were analyzed, and 90 million to 140 million unique TCR beta sequences were found among them. Study-level points and caveats: Association of a missense DCLRE1C variant with TCR beta V- and J-gene trimming was reported in a later analysis. The authors excluded some V segments, including TRBV6-2 and TRBV6-3, as indistinguishable.

Primers for the PCR totalled 60 Vbeta and 13 Jbeta. Clones were sequenced by immunoSEQ multiplex PCR, and TCRdb holds only the in-frame ones, with some missing. The data contain approximately 150,000 clones, about 80% of them seen just once; the ten biggest clones take up approximately 1.8%. This clone came up once. Its antigen is undetermined. Healthy bone marrow donors supplied every sample. J was trimmed by 4 bases and V by 3 bases; bases with no gene match: 8. The CDR3 loop spans 15 amino acids. Germline CDR1 and CDR2: SGHNT and YYREEE (reference sequence). The sample was PBMCs. The chain joins TRBV5-4 to TRBJ2-5, with 8 nucleotides matching TRBD2. This TCR was sampled from a man aged 35-49 years in good health and CMV-seronegative. The CDR3 coding sequence is TGTGCCAGCAGCTGGGGGGGCGGGAGGACAGAGACCCAGTACTTC. Its protein product is CASSWGGGRTETQYF. Full variable domain (rest looked up from reference TRBV5-4 and TRBJ2-5): ETGVTQSPTHLIKTRGQQVTLRCSSQSGHNTVSWYQQALGQGPQFIFQYYREEENGRGNFPPRFSGLQFPNYSSELNVNALELDDSALYLCASSWGGGRTETQYFGPGTRLLVL.